One sample yielded the 12 T cell receptor beta chains listed below, sequenced in a study of cytomegalovirus exposure and HLA in healthy donors. The PCR made use of 60 Vbeta and 13 Jbeta primers. Using immunoSEQ multiplex PCR, the repertoire was profiled, and TCRdb retains in-frame clones only, with some absent. The sample yields roughly 200,000 clones, roughly 89% seen once. Input material: PBMCs. The receptors stem from a woman between 18 and 30 years old in good health and CMV-seronegative.

The CDR3 loop reads CASSLVGTGGDTIYF. The CDR3, as DNA: TGCGCCAGCAGCTTGGTGGGGACAGGCGGAGACACCATATATTTT. The rearrangement uses TRBV5-1 and TRBJ1-3; 8 bases line up with TRBD1. In germline, CDR1 is SGHRS, CDR2 YFSETQ. This CDR3 region has 15 residues. V dropped 0 bases and J dropped 8; count of bases not matched to a gene: 7.

This chain links TRBV10-2 with TRBJ2-1, with 12 bases identical to TRBD2. From germline, CDR1 is WSHSY and CDR2 SAAADI. With 7 bases clipped from V and 6 bases from J, the junction kept 19 bases outside the gene matches. The CDR3 has 19 residues. The CDR3 DNA follows: TGCGCCAGCACAACACTAGCGGGGGGACCAACCTTAATCCGCAATGAGCAGTTCTTC. Amino acids: CASTTLAGGPTLIRNEQFF.

This chain connects TRBV27 to TRBJ2-7, with TRBD2 as a possible D gene (5 bases). The J call may be mistaken, given a closer DNA end match to TRBJ2-5. Per the germline V gene, CDR1 is MNHEY and CDR2 is SMNVEV (reference sequence). This CDR3 comprises 16 residues. In nucleotides, the CDR3 is TGTGCCAGCAGTCAACCGGGATCGGGTGTCATGGAGACCCAGTACTTC. Amino acids: CASSQPGSGVMETQYF.

This clone was seen more than once but under ten times. The chain links TRBV27 to TRBJ1-1, with D tentatively TRBD1 (5 bases). The germline V gene has CDR1 MNHEY and CDR2 SMNVEV (reference sequence). The CDR3 sequence is 14 residues long. The V end lost 4 bases, the J end lost 2 bases, and 11 bases lay between the germline ends. The CDR3 nucleotides are TGTGCCAGCAGTTCCTCAGGGATTAACACTGAAGCTTTCTTT. Amino acids: CASSSSGINTEAFF.

The rearrangement joins TRBV4-2 to TRBJ1-2, with D hard to call. Per the germline V gene, CDR1 is LGHNA and CDR2 is YNFKEQ. The germline V and J ends were trimmed by 1 base and 6 bases, with 6 bases remaining between them. This CDR3 spans 12 amino acids. The chain's CDR3 is CASSQGSDGYTF. CDR3 bases: TGTGCCAGCAGCCAAGGATCGGATGGCTACACCTTC.

The rearrangement uses TRBV5-1 and TRBJ1-1; tentatively, D is TRBD1 (5 bases). The CDR3 extends over 14 amino acids. V dropped 0 bases and J dropped 1 base, with 7 bases sitting between them. Germline V gene lookup returns CDR1 SGHRS and CDR2 YFSETQ. DNA for the CDR3: TGCGCCAGCAGCTTGGTTGGACAGAACACTGAAGCTTTCTTT. It yields the protein CASSLVGQNTEAFF.

The chain combines TRBV19 with TRBJ2-4; D unresolved. The CDR3 loop spans 12 amino acids. The germline V gene encodes CDR1 LNHDA and CDR2 SQIVND (reference sequence). V was trimmed by 3 bases and J by 5 bases, leaving 5 bases between them. The CDR3 coding sequence is TGTGCCAGTAGTATGACACAAAACATTCAGTACTTC. Its protein product is CASSMTQNIQYF.

The V and J genes are TRBV7-9 and TRBJ1-1; D not resolved. Trimming shortened V by 1 base and J by 6 bases, and 9 bases separated the two germline ends. The V gene's germline CDR1 is SEHNR and CDR2 FQNEAQ (reference sequence). The CDR3 is 13 residues long. DNA for the CDR3: TGTGCCAGCAGCTTAGAGCAGACATCTGAAGCTTTCTTT. Its protein is CASSLEQTSEAFF. The whole variable domain, remainder taken from reference TRBV7-9 and TRBJ1-1, is DTGVSQNPRHKITKRGQNVTFRCDPISEHNRLYWYRQTLGQGPEFLTYFQNEAQLEKSRLLSDRFSAERPKGSFSTLEIQRTEQGDSAMYLCASSLEQTSEAFFGQGTRLTVV.

The V and J genes are TRBV10-2 and TRBJ1-5, with D perhaps matching TRBD1 (6 bases). V was shortened by 5 bases and J by 3 bases, with 14 bases between the two germline ends. Germline values: CDR1 WSHSY, CDR2 SAAADI. This CDR3 comprises 15 residues. CDR3 in amino acids: CASSNRRDNNQPQHF. In DNA, the CDR3 is TGCGCCAGCAGTAACCGCCGGGACAACAATCAGCCCCAGCATTTT.

J is TRBJ2-7 and V is TRBV10-1; D gene unclear. V lost 5 bases, J lost 4 bases, and 6 bases lay in between. This CDR3 contains 11 residues. Germline V lookup: CDR1 WNHNN, CDR2 SYGVQD (reference sequence). CDR3 DNA: TGCGCCAGCAGTCAGGAATACGAGCAGTACTTC. Its protein is CASSQEYEQYF.

This clone has a single count. The J gene is TRBJ2-1, the V gene TRBV5-1; tentatively, D is TRBD2 (5 bases). This CDR3 is built from 18 residues. Between the trimmed V and J ends, which lost 1 base and 1 base, there was a span of 18 bases. In germline, CDR1 is SGHRS, CDR2 YFSETQ. CDR3 loop: CASSLRVVSGSSYNEQFF. CDR3 in DNA: TGCGCCAGCAGCTTGAGGGTCGTATCGGGGAGTTCCTACAATGAGCAGTTCTTC.

This chain connects TRBV5-1 to TRBJ2-2; 9 bases are a match to TRBD1. With V trimmed by 0 bases and J by 4 bases, 1 base remained unmatched. This CDR3 has 15 amino acids. Germline V gene sequence: CDR1 SGHRS, CDR2 YFSETQ. CDR3 sequence reads: CASSLAGQGTGELFF. The CDR3 bases are TGCGCCAGCAGCTTGGCGGGACAGGGCACCGGGGAGCTGTTTTTT.